This T cell receptor (beta chain) was profiled in a study of T-cell reconstitution after alpha-beta-depleted transplantation in children. Study-level findings and limits: About two months after transplant, alpha-beta T cells reportedly came from several hundred expanded graft clones. Among T cells one year after transplant, newly produced cells accounted for most counts and diversity. Surviving thymic progenitors and recipient T cells were the source of high TCRbeta diversity at day 60 in some patients.

In this sample, this clonotype turned up a few times. Its cognate antigen is unknown. For TCRbeta, the library was prepared with unique molecular identifiers. TCRdb ran MiXCR on the PCR reads and lists one entry per CDR3 protein. Of about 590,000 distinct CDR3 sequences listed, roughly 13% are singletons. V shed 6 bases and J 2 bases; nucleotides not matched to a gene: 8. Germline values: CDR1 MDHEN, CDR2 SYDVKM. The CDR3 is 17 amino acids. The sequenced sample was PBMCs, mostly from graft donor cells, obtained 360 days after TCRalphabeta/CD19-depleted stem cell transplant. The source of this sequence is a male patient between 5 and 17 years old who had a stem cell transplant for acute myeloid leukemia, so the T cells may come from the graft donor. The rearrangement joins TRBV28 to TRBJ2-1; TRBD2 aligns across 12 bases. This chain's CDR3 is CASRTTSGSPTYNEQFF. The CDR3 DNA reads as TGTGCCAGCAGGACGACTAGCGGGAGTCCCACCTACAATGAGCAGTTCTTC.